A single sample gave rise to the 25 T cell receptor beta chains below, sequenced in a study of chemoradiotherapy in HPV16-positive cancers. Here immunoSEQ multiplex PCR was the method, and the copy in TCRdb shows in-frame clones only, minus some. The sample holds tens of thousands of clones, roughly 90% seen once. Specimen: blood, collected from a patient who underwent chemoradiotherapy. All receptors come from a human donor with HPV-associated anogenital cancer.

By frequency in the sample, this clone is medium-sized. J is TRBJ2-7 and V is TRBV29-1; D ambiguous. The CDR3 has 10 amino acids. The germline CDR1 and CDR2 sequences are SQVTM and ANQGSEA. V was pared by 3 bases and J by 6 bases, with 6 bases between. CDR3 DNA: TGCAGCGTTGATGGGGTCGAGCAGTACTTC. This translates into CSVDGVEQYF.

V gene TRBV11-2 combines with J gene TRBJ1-2; D remains ambiguous. The CDR3 spans 13 residues. The ends were cut back, 3 bases at V and 3 bases at J, with 8 bases in the middle. Per the germline V gene, CDR1 is SGHAT and CDR2 is FQNNGV. The chain's CDR3 is CASSFPRHYGYTF. CDR3 sequence (DNA): TGTGCCAGCAGCTTCCCCAGACACTATGGCTACACCTTC.

The J gene is TRBJ2-1, the V gene TRBV5-4; 8 nucleotides align to TRBD2. Germline trimming cut 7 bases from V and 0 bases from J; bases unmatched to any gene: 6. Germline lookup yields CDR1 SGHNT and CDR2 YYREEE (reference sequence). This CDR3 is 15 amino acids long. The CDR3 is CASRGGLPSYNEQFF. CDR3 nucleotides: TGTGCCAGCCGGGGGGGACTACCCTCCTACAATGAGCAGTTCTTC.

This clone was observed a single time. The chain is built from TRBV27 and TRBJ1-1; 10 bases map to TRBD1. CDR1 and CDR2 (germline): MNHEY, SMNVEV (reference sequence). Unmatched junction bases numbered 5, after V lost 5 bases and J lost 5 bases. CDR3 size: 14 residues. The CDR3, as DNA: TGTGCCAGCAGTCGCTGGACAGGGGGTACTGAAGCTTTCTTT. It encodes CASSRWTGGTEAFF.

Note on this clone: Other DNA sequences from this sample encode an identical CDR3 as well. The chain uses TRBV7-3 and TRBJ1-1, with TRBD1 matching 7 bases. CDR3 length: 14 amino acids. J was trimmed by 1 base and V by 2 bases; bases with no gene match: 1. In germline, CDR1 is SGHTA, CDR2 FQGTGA. CDR3 in amino acids: CASSLQGGNTEAFF. The CDR3 nucleotides are TGTGCCAGCAGCTTACAGGGGGGGAACACTGAAGCTTTCTTT. The full variable domain, with the rest looked up from reference TRBV7-3 and TRBJ1-1, is GAGVSQTPSNKVTEKGKYVELRCDPISGHTALYWYRQSLGQGPEFLIYFQGTGAADDSGLPNDRFFAVRPEGSVSTLKIQRTERGDSAVYLCASSLQGGNTEAFFGQGTRLTVV.

The V gene is TRBV6-5, the J gene TRBJ2-3, with TRBD1 matching 7 bases. This CDR3 region has 14 residues. With 8 bases clipped from V and 0 bases from J, the junction kept 5 bases outside the gene matches. CDR1 and CDR2 (germline): MNHEY, SVGAGI. The CDR3 DNA reads TGTGCCAGCGGACGAGGGGGCAGCACAGATACGCAGTATTTT. This sequence encodes CASGRGGSTDTQYF.

V is TRBV19 and J is TRBJ2-3, with TRBD2 matching over 8 bases. This CDR3 comprises 13 residues. The junction had 2 bases not matched to a gene; V was cut back by 6 bases and J by 3 bases. The germline CDR1 and CDR2 sequences are LNHDA and SQIVND (reference sequence). The DNA for the CDR3 is TGTGCCAGTAGCGGGGGGGCAACAGATACGCAGTATTTT. This gives the protein CASSGGATDTQYF.

This chain uses TRBV7-3 with TRBJ2-1; D may be TRBD2 (5 bases). Germline V gene data show CDR1 as SGHTA and CDR2 as FQGTGA. CDR3 length: 13 residues. The V end was cut by 2 bases, the J end by 8 bases, with 10 bases between. CDR3 in amino acids: CASSLGGGDEQFF. The CDR3, as DNA: TGTGCCAGCAGCTTAGGTGGAGGCGATGAGCAGTTCTTC.

V gene TRBV7-3 combines with J gene TRBJ1-1, with a possible D match to TRBD1 (5 bases). The germline V and J ends were trimmed by 6 bases and 3 bases, with 11 bases remaining between them. Per germline, CDR1 SGHTA and CDR2 FQGTGA. This CDR3 contains 13 residues. In DNA form, the CDR3 reads TGTGCCAGCAGGGACAATCCAGACACTGAAGCTTTCTTT. Protein sequence: CASRDNPDTEAFF.

This chain joins TRBV15 and TRBJ1-4; 8 nucleotides line up with TRBD1. The length of the CDR3 is 16 residues. Germline V gene data show CDR1 as LNHNV and CDR2 as YYDKDF (reference sequence). V was pared by 0 bases and J by 9 bases, with 9 bases of the junction left unmatched. The CDR3 nucleotides are TGTGCCACCAGCAGAGATTTCCGGGACAGGTGGCAAAAACTGTTTTTT. Translating it yields CATSRDFRDRWQKLFF. Looking up the rest from reference TRBV15 and TRBJ1-4 gives the full variable domain: DAMVIQNPRYQVTQFGKPVTLSCSQTLNHNVMYWYQQKSSQAPKLLFHYYDKDFNNEADTPDNFQSRRPNTSFCFLDIRSPGLGDTAMYLCATSRDFRDRWQKLFFGSGTQLSVL.

The chain employs TRBV19 and TRBJ2-6; 9 positions match TRBD1. The V gene end was trimmed by 4 bases and the J gene end by 2 bases; junction bases not matched to a gene: 3. The germline V gene has CDR1 LNHDA and CDR2 SQIVND (reference sequence). The CDR3 spans 16 residues. For the CDR3, the DNA is TGTGCCAGTAGTAAGGGGGACAGGGCTGGGGCCAACGTCCTGACTTTC. Amino acid sequence: CASSKGDRAGANVLTF.

The chain links TRBV13 to TRBJ2-2, with a tentative D call TRBD1 (6 bases). The CDR3 loop spans 15 amino acids. Trimming cost V 2 bases and J 2 bases, with 9 bases left between them. Looked up from germline, CDR1 is PRHDT and CDR2 is FYEKMQ (reference sequence). The CDR3 loop reads CASSLMGANTGELFF. DNA of the CDR3: TGTGCCAGCAGCTTAATGGGGGCCAACACCGGGGAGCTGTTTTTT.

About this clone itself: Other DNA sequences in the same sample also yield this CDR3. The chain recombines TRBV10-2 with TRBJ2-6, with 7 nucleotides matching TRBD1. The CDR3 is 15 amino acids. Germline values: CDR1 WSHSY, CDR2 SAAADI. After removal of 8 bases from V and 3 bases from J, the junction contained 7 bases not matched to a gene. In DNA, the CDR3 is TGCGCCAGCCGGACTCAGGGGGATGGGGCCAACGTCCTGACTTTC. This encodes CASRTQGDGANVLTF.

This clone was observed a handful of times. The V and J genes are TRBV15 and TRBJ2-7; D gene ambiguous. V lost 0 bases to trimming and J lost 2 bases, with 14 bases between them. Germline assignment: CDR1 LNHNV and CDR2 YYDKDF (reference sequence). This CDR3 has 16 residues. CDR3 sequence: CATSREDGRRPYEQYF. The CDR3 region has the DNA TGTGCCACCAGCAGAGAAGACGGAAGGCGACCCTACGAGCAGTACTTC.

This rearrangement joins TRBV2 to TRBJ2-3; 10 bases agree with TRBD1. Germline V gene sequence: CDR1 SNHLY, CDR2 FYNNEI. The CDR3 totals 13 residues. After removal of 11 bases from V and 3 bases from J, the junction contained 5 bases not matched to a gene. Here the CDR3 DNA reads TGTGCCGCAGGACAGGGGGTTACAGATACGCAGTATTTT. The encoded protein is CAAGQGVTDTQYF. The full variable domain, its missing parts supplied by reference TRBV2 and TRBJ2-3, is EPEVTQTPSHQVTQMGQEVILRCVPISNHLYFYWYRQILGQKVEFLVSFYNNEISEKSEIFDDQFSVERPDGSNFTLKIRSTKLEDSAMYFCAAGQGVTDTQYFGPGTRLTVL.

This rearrangement joins TRBV11-3 to TRBJ2-1; D is possibly TRBD1 or TRBD2 (6 bases each). Germline CDR1 and CDR2: SGHNT and YENEEA. The V end lost 3 bases, the J end lost 9 bases, and 24 bases lay between the germline ends. The CDR3 consists of 17 residues. The CDR3 region has the DNA TGTGCCAGCAGCTTCAGATCGCGATCGGGGGCCCGAGCTGAGCAGTTCTTC. Amino acids: CASSFRSRSGARAEQFF.

This sequence joins TRBV7-2 and TRBJ2-7; 7 nucleotides line up with TRBD1. The CDR3 loop spans 16 amino acids. Looked up from germline, CDR1 is SGHTA and CDR2 is FQGNSA. Trimming took 6 bases from V and 1 from J; bases not matched to a gene: 12. CDR3 residues: CASSPGLNRGSYEQYF. The CDR3 DNA is TGTGCCAGCAGTCCAGGTCTGAACAGGGGTTCCTACGAGCAGTACTTC.

V gene TRBV6-1 combines with J gene TRBJ1-4; 7 nucleotides align to TRBD1. V dropped 0 bases and J dropped 0; count of bases not matched to a gene: 7. The CDR3 sequence is 18 residues long. The germline V gene has CDR1 MNHNS and CDR2 SASEGT. CDR3 DNA sequence: TGTGCCAGCAGTGAAGCGCTGACAGGGTCGGCAACTAATGAAAAACTGTTTTTT. Amino acid sequence: CASSEALTGSATNEKLFF.

V usage is TRBV27 and J usage is TRBJ2-5; tentatively, D is TRBD1 (6 bases). Germline V gene data show CDR1 as MNHEY and CDR2 as SMNVEV (reference sequence). This CDR3 spans 15 amino acids. The ends were cut back, 4 bases at V and 5 bases at J, with 17 bases in the middle. The CDR3 DNA reads TGTGCCAGCAGTTCTGGGTGGGACACAAGGGAGACCCAGTACTTC. Amino acids: CASSSGWDTRETQYF.

This clone came up a few times. This chain joins TRBV7-2 and TRBJ2-7, with 7 bases that match TRBD2. The trim removed 4 bases at V and 3 bases at J, leaving 9 bases unmatched. Germline V gives CDR1 SGHTA, CDR2 FQGNSA. This CDR3 is built from 15 residues. The CDR3 DNA follows: TGTGCCAGCAGCTCCCGGTCGGGAGGTGTCTACGAGCAGTACTTC. Protein: CASSSRSGGVYEQYF. The whole variable domain, filled in from reference TRBV7-2 and TRBJ2-7, reads GAGVSQSPSNKVTEKGKDVELRCDPISGHTALYWYRQSLGQGLEFLIYFQGNSAPDKSGLPSDRFSAERTGGSVSTLTIQRTQQEDSAVYLCASSSRSGGVYEQYFGPGTRLTVT.

The chain is built from TRBV6-1 and TRBJ2-1, with a weak D call TRBD1 (5 bases). V was cut by 3 bases and J by 0 bases, with 9 bases left in between. Germline V CDR1 and CDR2: MNHNS, SASEGT. The CDR3 is 15 residues long. DNA of the CDR3: TGTGCCAGCAGTGACATGGGGCTCTCCTACAATGAGCAGTTCTTC. This codes for CASSDMGLSYNEQFF.

The CDR3 loop is CASSFSGGEYNEQFF. As DNA, the CDR3 is TGCGCCAGCAGCTTCAGCGGGGGAGAATACAATGAGCAGTTCTTC. The gene calls are TRBV5-1 and TRBJ2-1, with 8 bases matching TRBD2. The CDR3 covers 15 residues. J was trimmed by 4 bases and V by 2 bases; bases with no gene match: 5. Germline V gene lookup returns CDR1 SGHRS and CDR2 YFSETQ.

The V and J genes are TRBV7-8 and TRBJ2-5, with TRBD2 identical over 7 bases. CDR1 SGHVS and CDR2 FQNEAQ come from the germline V gene. After removal of 1 base from V and 3 bases from J, the junction contained 8 bases not matched to a gene. This CDR3 spans 16 amino acids. CDR3 protein: CASSLGAAGVKETQYF. The CDR3 DNA is TGTGCCAGCAGCTTAGGAGCCGCGGGGGTGAAAGAGACCCAGTACTTC.

The count of this clone is one. The rearrangement links TRBV18 to TRBJ1-2; 10 positions agree with TRBD1. V dropped 3 bases and J dropped 3; count of bases not matched to a gene: 4. The germline gives CDR1 KGHSH, CDR2 LQKENI. CDR3 length: 15 amino acids. CDR3 protein: CASSPRQGADYGYTF. The CDR3 DNA is TGTGCCAGCTCACCCAGACAGGGGGCAGACTATGGCTACACCTTC.

The chain recombines TRBV7-2 with TRBJ2-7, with a possible D match to TRBD2 (7 bases). The CDR3 runs to 16 residues. V shed 5 bases and J shed 0 bases, with 17 bases lying between them. Germline CDR1 and CDR2: SGHTA and FQGNSA. Written as DNA, the CDR3 is TGTGCCAGCAGCGCGGGGGTAAACAGGGCCTCCTACGAGCAGTACTTC. Translation: CASSAGVNRASYEQYF.